This TCR beta chain was observed in a study of cytomegalovirus exposure and HLA in healthy donors. This clone was observed a handful of times. What it binds is not known. Primers included in the PCR were 60 Vbeta and 13 Jbeta primers. Profiled with immunoSEQ multiplex PCR; TCRdb holds only in-frame clones, not every one. There are 130,000 to 150,000 clones in the sample; around three quarters occur only once, and less than 8% lies in the top ten. Whole-study results and caveats: Specificity for CMV antigens was confirmed in vitro for a few of the CMV-associated chains. A missense DCLRE1C variant was associated with V- and J-gene trimming of TCR beta chains in a later analysis, and an independent cohort replicated the association. Information on immune exposure was restricted to one variable (CMV serostatus). Overall, around 160 TCR beta chains were annotated as cytomegalovirus-associated.

The CDR3 totals 16 residues. Trimming cost V 0 bases and J 5 bases, with 14 bases left between them. Germline assignment: CDR1 LNHNV and CDR2 YYDKDF (reference sequence). The source of this sequence is a woman aged 40 to 55 in good health and CMV-seropositive. V usage is TRBV15 and J usage is TRBJ2-1; a possible D gene is TRBD2 (5 bases). The sequencing sample was made of PBMCs. The chain's CDR3 is CATSRDRLGVNNEQFF. The CDR3 DNA reads TGTGCCACCAGCAGAGATCGGCTCGGGGTCAACAATGAGCAGTTCTTC.